This T cell receptor (beta chain) was recovered during a study of cytomegalovirus exposure and HLA in healthy donors. In the study overall: There were approximately 400 genotyped donors. Of these, roughly 80% fell in the genetic ancestry cluster associated with self-reported Caucasian donors.

It was with 60 Vbeta and 13 Jbeta primers that the PCR ran. Assay used: immunoSEQ multiplex PCR; TCRdb lists only in-frame clones, some missing. The repertoire has some 150,000 clones, around 78% of them found once; the top ten carry about 2%. Study-wide results and caveats: Through in vitro validation, a few CMV-associated chains were shown to be specific for CMV antigens.

Regarding this clone: The antigen is unknown.

The junction had 6 bases not matched to a gene; V was cut back by 6 bases and J by 0 bases. Per germline, CDR1 SQVTM and CDR2 ANQGSEA. This CDR3 contains 14 residues. This receptor was obtained from a woman aged 30 to 39 in good health and CMV-seropositive. The V gene is TRBV29-1, the J gene TRBJ2-7; 9 bases are a match to TRBD2. The specimen sequenced was PBMCs. In DNA, the CDR3 is TGCAGCGTACGCGGGAGGGCTAGCTCCTACGAGCAGTACTTC. Its protein product is CSVRGRASSYEQYF.